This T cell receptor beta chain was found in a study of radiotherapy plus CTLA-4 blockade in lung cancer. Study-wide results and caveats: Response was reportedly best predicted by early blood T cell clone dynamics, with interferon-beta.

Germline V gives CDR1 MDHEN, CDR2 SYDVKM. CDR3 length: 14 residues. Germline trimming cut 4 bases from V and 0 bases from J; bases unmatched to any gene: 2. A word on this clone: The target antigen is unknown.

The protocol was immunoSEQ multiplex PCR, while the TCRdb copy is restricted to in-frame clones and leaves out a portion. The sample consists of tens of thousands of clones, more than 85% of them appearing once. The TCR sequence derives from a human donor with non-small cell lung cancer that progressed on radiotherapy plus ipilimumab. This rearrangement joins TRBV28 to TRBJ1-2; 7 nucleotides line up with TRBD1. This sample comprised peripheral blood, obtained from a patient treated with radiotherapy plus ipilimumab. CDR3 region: CASSSGQSNYGYTF. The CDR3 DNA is TGTGCCAGCAGTTCGGGACAGTCTAACTATGGCTACACCTTC.